This T cell receptor (beta chain) derives from a study of blood T cell repertoires in COVID-19. Study at large: Acute and convalescent COVID-19 samples came from the United States, Italy and Spain.

After removal of 0 bases from V and 5 bases from J, the junction contained 12 bases not matched to a gene. Germline CDR1 reads MGHRA; CDR2 reads YSYEKL. This CDR3 is built from 18 residues. Sequencing used immunoSEQ multiplex PCR; TCRdb keeps in-frame clones, though not all of them. The repertoire holds about 150,000 clones, with approximately 82% as singletons. This sequence originates from a woman aged 45 to 65 with acute or convalescent COVID-19. V gene TRBV4-1 combines with J gene TRBJ1-2, with TRBD1 matching 10 bases. Sequencing was carried out using peripheral blood. CDR3: CASSQDRDRGLLWYGYTF. In DNA, the CDR3 is TGCGCCAGCAGCCAAGATCGCGACAGGGGGCTCCTTTGGTATGGCTACACCTTC.